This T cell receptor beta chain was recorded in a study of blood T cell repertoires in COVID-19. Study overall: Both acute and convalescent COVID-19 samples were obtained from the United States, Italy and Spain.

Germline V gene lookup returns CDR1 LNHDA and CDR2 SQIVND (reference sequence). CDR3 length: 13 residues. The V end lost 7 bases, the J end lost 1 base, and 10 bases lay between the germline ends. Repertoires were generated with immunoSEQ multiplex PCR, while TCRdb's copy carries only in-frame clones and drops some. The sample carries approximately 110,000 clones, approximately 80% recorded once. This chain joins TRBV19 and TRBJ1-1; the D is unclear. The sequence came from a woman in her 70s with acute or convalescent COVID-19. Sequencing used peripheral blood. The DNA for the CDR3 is TGTGCCAGTAACCCAACTTCGAACACTGAAGCTTTCTTT. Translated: CASNPTSNTEAFF.